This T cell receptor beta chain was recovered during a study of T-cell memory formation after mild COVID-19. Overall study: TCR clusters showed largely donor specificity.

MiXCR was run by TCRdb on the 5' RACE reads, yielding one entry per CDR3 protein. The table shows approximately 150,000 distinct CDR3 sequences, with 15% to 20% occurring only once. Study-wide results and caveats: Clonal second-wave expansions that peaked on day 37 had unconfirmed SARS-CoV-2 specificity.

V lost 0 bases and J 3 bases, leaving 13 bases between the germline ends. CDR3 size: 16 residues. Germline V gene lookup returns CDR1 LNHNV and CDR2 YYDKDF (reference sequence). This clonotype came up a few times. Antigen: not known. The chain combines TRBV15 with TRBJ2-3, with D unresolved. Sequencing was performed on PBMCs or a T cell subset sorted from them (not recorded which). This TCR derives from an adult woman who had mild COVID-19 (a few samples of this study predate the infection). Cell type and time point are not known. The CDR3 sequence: CATSRDFQDGTDTQYF. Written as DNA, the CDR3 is TGTGCCACCAGCAGAGATTTTCAGGACGGAACAGATACGCAGTATTTT.